This entry lists 18 T cell receptor beta chains sequenced from one sample in a study of shared clonotypes between healthy human individuals. Measured with immunoSEQ multiplex PCR; TCRdb has only the in-frame clones, and not every one. The data show more than 500,000 clones, approximately 95% seen once. The sequenced sample was naive CD4+ T cells sorted from blood. Noted subset: CD45RA+ positively selected. The receptors shown here come from a young woman in good health.

The rearrangement uses TRBV7-9 and TRBJ1-5, with D unresolved. The V gene's germline CDR1 is SEHNR and CDR2 FQNEAQ (reference sequence). The CDR3 has 18 residues. V lost 1 base and J 1 base, leaving 17 bases between the germline ends. Written as DNA, the CDR3 is TGTGCCAGCAGCTTAGACGTATTTTCTGAGGGCAGCAATCAGCCCCAGCATTTT. The encoded protein is CASSLDVFSEGSNQPQHF.

The rearrangement joins TRBV25-1 to TRBJ2-4; D possibly corresponds to TRBD2 (6 bases). The CDR3 contains 15 residues. Deletions cut 4 bases from V and 6 bases from J, with 16 bases between. The germline V gene has CDR1 MGHDK and CDR2 SYGVNS. The CDR3 loop is CASSGGLKEGNIQYF. DNA for the CDR3: TGTGCCAGCAGTGGAGGTCTCAAGGAGGGAAACATTCAGTACTTC.

The chain joins TRBV28 to TRBJ2-7, with a tentative D call TRBD1 (6 bases). CDR1 MDHEN and CDR2 SYDVKM come from the germline V gene. V was cut by 4 bases and J by 2 bases, with 24 bases left in between. The CDR3 contains 18 residues. CDR3 nucleotide sequence: TGTGCCAGCAGTTCGAGCGGTCCGGGACACGTTAAAGCCTACGAGCAGTACTTC. Translated: CASSSSGPGHVKAYEQYF.

CDR3 sequence reads: CASSESGGTQYF. Here the CDR3 DNA reads TGCGCCAGCAGTGAGTCGGGGGGTACGCAGTATTTT. The rearrangement links TRBV10-1 to TRBJ2-3, with D perhaps matching TRBD2 (6 bases). The V gene's germline CDR1 is WNHNN and CDR2 SYGVQD (reference sequence). V gave up 0 bases and J gave up 8 bases, with 6 bases separating them. This CDR3 has 12 residues.

V and J are TRBV5-1 and TRBJ2-2; D not certain. This CDR3 comprises 14 residues. Trimming removed 5 bases at V and 3 bases at J, with 11 bases between. CDR1 SGHRS and CDR2 YFSETQ come from the germline V gene. Here the CDR3 reads CASRVRQDTGELFF. In DNA, the CDR3 is TGCGCCAGCAGAGTAAGGCAGGACACCGGGGAGCTGTTTTTT. Complete variable domain (other parts from reference TRBV5-1 and TRBJ2-2): KAGVTQTPRYLIKTRGQQVTLSCSPISGHRSVSWYQQTPGQGLQFLFEYFSETQRNKGNFPGRFSGRQFSNSRSEMNVSTLELGDSALYLCASRVRQDTGELFFGEGSRLTVL.

CDR3 loop: CASSQGNRESPQPQHF. The CDR3 DNA is TGCGCCAGCAGCCAAGGGAACAGGGAAAGTCCCCAGCCCCAGCATTTT. The chain recombines TRBV4-1 with TRBJ1-5, with D maybe TRBD1 (6 bases). Trimming cost V 1 base and J 7 bases, with 17 bases left between them. Germline values: CDR1 MGHRA, CDR2 YSYEKL. CDR3 size: 16 residues.

V gene TRBV5-1 combines with J gene TRBJ2-3, with D maybe TRBD2 (6 bases). V lost 1 base, J lost 0 bases, and 12 bases lay in between. The CDR3 totals 16 residues. Per the germline V gene, CDR1 is SGHRS and CDR2 is YFSETQ. The CDR3 DNA is TGCGCCAGCAGCTTGTGGGCAGGGACTAGCACAGATACGCAGTATTTT. This codes for CASSLWAGTSTDTQYF.

The V call is TRBV19, the J call TRBJ1-5; no reliable D call. Trimming pared 4 bases from V and 7 bases from J, leaving 8 bases between. CDR1 is LNHDA, CDR2 SQIVND, per germline (reference sequence). The CDR3 extends over 12 amino acids. CDR3 sequence: CASSKSGQPQHF. DNA of the CDR3: TGTGCCAGTAGTAAAAGCGGGCAGCCCCAGCATTTT.

This clone showed up just a few times. This rearrangement joins TRBV4-1 to TRBJ2-7, with a tentative D call TRBD1 (5 bases). The CDR3 is 13 residues long. Germline V gene lookup returns CDR1 MGHRA and CDR2 YSYEKL. The V end lost 1 base, the J end lost 3 bases, and 7 bases lay between the germline ends. CDR3 sequence (DNA): TGCGCCAGCAGCCAAGTGGGGCGCTACGAGCAGTACTTC. The encoded protein is CASSQVGRYEQYF.

This clone has only a few counts. The chain recombines TRBV30 with TRBJ2-4; D is ambiguous. Trimming left V 3 bases short and J 0 bases short, with 9 bases between. CDR1 is GTSNPN and CDR2 is SVGIG in the germline V gene (reference sequence). The CDR3 sequence is 14 residues long. CDR3 DNA sequence: TGTGCCTGGAGCCGGGCAGTAGCCAAAAACATTCAGTACTTC. Translating it yields CAWSRAVAKNIQYF.

V and J are TRBV2 and TRBJ2-3; D is uncertain. The ends were cut back, 4 bases at V and 4 bases at J, with 9 bases in the middle. Germline loops: CDR1 SNHLY, CDR2 FYNNEI. The CDR3 sequence is 13 residues long. Here the CDR3 reads CASSVLFSDTQYF. As DNA, the CDR3 is TGTGCCAGCAGTGTTTTGTTCTCAGATACGCAGTATTTT.

The chain couples TRBV5-1 to TRBJ2-1; TRBD1 matches 9 bases. The CDR3 is made up of 14 amino acids. The V and J ends lost 2 bases and 8 bases, in that order; junction bases with no gene match: 5. Germline V gene sequence: CDR1 SGHRS, CDR2 YFSETQ. CDR3 DNA sequence: TGCGCCAGCAGCTTTGACAGGGGGGAGGATGAGCAGTTCTTC. The encoded protein is CASSFDRGEDEQFF.

This clone was seen once. V gene TRBV27 combines with J gene TRBJ2-4, with D possibly being TRBD1 (5 bases). This CDR3 comprises 16 residues. V dropped 5 bases and J dropped 0 bases, with 14 bases sitting between them. Per germline, CDR1 MNHEY and CDR2 SMNVEV (reference sequence). The CDR3 nucleotides are TGTGCCAGCAGTCCCCAGACAGCCCGAGCCAAAAACATTCAGTACTTC. Translated: CASSPQTARAKNIQYF.

The rearrangement links TRBV19 to TRBJ2-1, with D possibly TRBD1 on 5 matching bases. V lost 1 base to trimming and J lost 5 bases, with 9 bases between them. The CDR3 runs to 14 residues. Germline V gives CDR1 LNHDA, CDR2 SQIVND (reference sequence). The CDR3 DNA reads TGTGCCAGTAGTATAGCAGGGCAGAACAATGAGCAGTTCTTC. It encodes CASSIAGQNNEQFF.

This chain joins TRBV29-1 and TRBJ1-5; D may be TRBD1 (5 bases). V lost 4 bases and J lost 7, with 14 bases in between. The CDR3 totals 13 residues. Germline values: CDR1 SQVTM, CDR2 ANQGSEA. The CDR3 region is CSVGQQGGQPQHF. In DNA, the CDR3 is TGCAGCGTTGGGCAGCAGGGCGGACAGCCCCAGCATTTT.

This sequence joins TRBV27 and TRBJ1-5; 7 bases fit TRBD1. This CDR3 spans 13 amino acids. In germline, CDR1 is MNHEY, CDR2 SMNVEV (reference sequence). V shed 8 bases and J 7 bases; nucleotides not matched to a gene: 8. The DNA of the CDR3 is TGTGCCAGCCGGACAGGAGATTTACAGCCCCAGCATTTT. It is translated as CASRTGDLQPQHF.

This chain uses TRBV18 with TRBJ2-2; D not resolved. Looked up from germline, CDR1 is KGHSH and CDR2 is LQKENI. V was clipped by 0 bases and J by 10 bases, with 6 bases between them. The CDR3 has 12 residues. In DNA form, the CDR3 reads TGTGCCAGCTCACCACCTCTGAAGGAGCTGTTTTTT. As protein: CASSPPLKELFF.

V is TRBV5-4 and J is TRBJ2-1; TRBD2 matches 14 bases. V shed 7 bases and J 8 bases; nucleotides not matched to a gene: 8. The CDR3 is 15 residues long. Germline CDR1 is SGHNT and CDR2 is YYREEE (reference sequence). The CDR3 DNA reads TGTGCCAGCGGCCCAGGACTAGCGGGAGGACATGAGCAGTTCTTC. Translated: CASGPGLAGGHEQFF.